One and the same sample provided the 22 T cell receptor beta chains below, sequenced in a study of a mutant IDH1 vaccine in newly diagnosed glioma. The antigens these receptors bind are not known. Time point of the sample: week 11, during vaccination. The vaccine gave 300 ug of a 20-mer mutant IDH1 peptide subcutaneously per dose. Profiled with immunoSEQ multiplex PCR; TCRdb holds only in-frame clones, not every one. The repertoire holds about 66,000 clones, under 90% seen once, with around 3.3% in the top ten. The sample here was PBMCs, taken from a glioma patient whose treatment included an IDH1 peptide vaccine. These receptors were collected from a man aged 30 to 39 with glioma.

This clone was counted a few times. The chain links TRBV10-3 to TRBJ1-1; D unclear. CDR3 length: 14 residues. Looked up from germline, CDR1 is ENHRY and CDR2 is SYGVKD. V was pared by 7 bases and J by 1 base, with 13 bases between. The CDR3 coding sequence is TGTGCCATCACGAGCGGACGGGGGAACACTGAAGCTTTCTTT. Protein: CAITSGRGNTEAFF.

This clone was seen a handful of times. The chain uses TRBV4-1 and TRBJ2-7; D is unresolved. V lost 1 base, J lost 1 base, and 11 bases lay in between. The CDR3 has 15 amino acids. Germline V gene data show CDR1 as MGHRA and CDR2 as YSYEKL. Here the CDR3 DNA reads TGCGCCAGCAGCCAAGCGGCCTCTTATTCCTACGAGCAGTACTTC. Translated, it gives CASSQAASYSYEQYF.

J is TRBJ2-5 and V is TRBV28, with TRBD2 matching 9 bases. V lost 6 bases, J lost 7 bases, and 18 bases stayed unmatched. Germline CDR1 is MDHEN and CDR2 is SYDVKM. This CDR3 has 17 residues. DNA for the CDR3: TGTGCCAGCAGCTATGCTACTAGCGGGTGGCCAGTTGTGACCCAGTACTTC. It yields the protein CASSYATSGWPVVTQYF.

About this clone itself: One junction end does not reproduce the germline sequence, and a read error may be involved. The chain couples TRBV7-8 to TRBJ1-3, with D possibly TRBD1 on 5 matching bases. The length of the CDR3 is 13 residues. Germline V gene sequence: CDR1 SGHVS, CDR2 FQNEAQ. The CDR3 region has the DNA TGTGCCAGCAGCTTCCTGGGAACAGGACCGACGGTTTTT. This codes for CASSFLGTGPTVF. The whole variable domain, remainder taken from reference TRBV7-8 and TRBJ1-3, is GAGVSQSPRYKVAKRGQDVALRCDPISGHVSLFWYQQALGQGPEFLTYFQNEAQLDKSGLPSDRFFAERPEGSVSTLKIQRTQQEDSAVYLCASSFLGTGPTVFGEGSWLTVV.

In its sample, this clone was seen a few times. This chain joins TRBV4-1 and TRBJ1-1; tentative D call: TRBD1 (5 bases). Germline CDR1 and CDR2: MGHRA and YSYEKL. Trimming cost V 1 base and J 3 bases, with 12 bases left between them. The CDR3 is 15 amino acids. The CDR3 is CASSQGRGRDTEAFF. CDR3 coding DNA: TGCGCCAGCAGCCAAGGAAGGGGAAGGGACACTGAAGCTTTCTTT.

The chain carries TRBV29-1 and TRBJ2-7, with D possibly matching TRBD2 (7 bases). V was cut by 2 bases and J by 2 bases, with 16 bases left in between. The CDR3 has 15 amino acids. Germline CDR1 and CDR2: SQVTM and ANQGSEA. The CDR3 loop reads CSVERLGGLTYEQYF. In nucleotides, the CDR3 is TGCAGCGTTGAAAGGCTAGGGGGACTAACCTACGAGCAGTACTTC.

The V and J genes are TRBV5-1 and TRBJ2-5, with 7 bases fitting TRBD1. Gene TRBJ2-7 matches the end of the DNA better, so the J call may be wrong. This CDR3 spans 19 amino acids. CDR1 is SGHRS, CDR2 YFSETQ, per germline. The CDR3 here is CASSLRSKDVTGSSYEQYF. CDR3 sequence (DNA): TGCGCCAGCAGCTTGCGGTCAAAGGATGTGACAGGGAGCTCCTACGAGCAGTACTTC.

The chain joins TRBV7-9 to TRBJ2-1; D not certain. V dropped 5 bases and J dropped 8 bases, with 7 bases sitting between them. Germline CDR1 and CDR2: SEHNR and FQNEAQ (reference sequence). The CDR3 runs to 11 residues. The CDR3 loop reads CASSLYHEQFF. The CDR3 bases are TGTGCCAGCAGCCTATACCATGAGCAGTTCTTC.

The chain couples TRBV30 to TRBJ2-6; unclear D gene. Trimming left V 5 bases short and J 0 bases short, with 14 bases between. The CDR3 has 16 residues. The germline V gene encodes CDR1 GTSNPN and CDR2 SVGIG (reference sequence). CDR3 amino acids: CAWGKAPYSGANVLTF. DNA of the CDR3: TGTGCCTGGGGGAAAGCCCCTTACTCTGGGGCCAACGTCCTGACTTTC.

This clone showed up just once. This chain connects TRBV4-2 to TRBJ2-1; 11 bases map to TRBD2. This CDR3 contains 15 residues. The J segment lost 5 bases and the V segment lost 5 bases, leaving 5 bases of the junction unmatched. Per germline, CDR1 LGHNA and CDR2 YNFKEQ. The CDR3 DNA sequence: TGTGCCAGCAGCAAGGGACTAGCGGACGACAATGAGCAGTTCTTC. Protein product: CASSKGLADDNEQFF.

The sample holds a few counts of this clone. The J gene is TRBJ1-1, the V gene TRBV13; maybe TRBD1 (6 bases). The CDR3 runs to 15 residues. V lost 5 bases to trimming and J lost 3 bases, with 16 bases between them. CDR1 and CDR2 (germline): PRHDT, FYEKMQ (reference sequence). The CDR3 bases are TGTGCCAGCAGCAAGGGACACGCCGGGGACACTGAAGCTTTCTTT. This encodes CASSKGHAGDTEAFF. The full variable domain, completed using reference TRBV13 and TRBJ1-1, is AAGVIQSPRHLIKEKRETATLKCYPIPRHDTVYWYQQGPGQDPQFLISFYEKMQSDKGSIPDRFSAQQFSDYHSELNMSSLELGDSALYFCASSKGHAGDTEAFFGQGTRLTVV.

The chain joins TRBV6-1 to TRBJ1-1; D is uncertain. The germline V and J ends were trimmed by 11 bases and 5 bases, with 18 bases remaining between them. CDR3 size: 13 residues. Germline values: CDR1 MNHNS, CDR2 SASEGT. The CDR3 DNA is TGTGCCGGCTCACGACTGGTGGGGACTGAAGCTTTCTTT. It is translated as CAGSRLVGTEAFF.

The chain couples TRBV28 to TRBJ2-3; the D gene could be TRBD1 or TRBD2 (5 bases each). Germline CDR1 MDHEN, CDR2 SYDVKM. This CDR3 has 14 amino acids. V lost 9 bases to trimming and J lost 6 bases, with 19 bases between them. The CDR3 DNA reads as TGTGCCAGTCGCCGGGACCCTCTTTTGGATACGCAGTATTTT. It encodes CASRRDPLLDTQYF. Together with reference TRBV28 and TRBJ2-3, the CDR3 gives the full variable domain: DVKVTQSSRYLVKRTGEKVFLECVQDMDHENMFWYRQDPGLGLRLIYFSYDVKMKEKGDIPEGYSVSREKKERFSLILESASTNQTSMYLCASRRDPLLDTQYFGPGTRLTVL.

This chain links TRBV21-1 with TRBJ1-1; the table's D call, TRBD1, was not checked against the DNA. TRBV21-1 constitutes a pseudogene. The CDR3 spans 12 residues. CDR3 DNA sequence: TGTGCCAGCAGCAAAGTTCCAGCTGAAGCTTTCTTT. Amino acids: CASSKVPAEAFF.

V usage is TRBV11-3 and J usage is TRBJ2-1; D is possibly TRBD1 or TRBD2 (6 bases each). The CDR3 runs to 13 residues. Trimming left V 5 bases short and J 11 bases short, with 16 bases between. Germline assignment: CDR1 SGHNT and CDR2 YENEEA. This CDR3 is CASSRPEGGKQFF. As DNA, the CDR3 is TGTGCCAGCAGCCGCCCGGAGGGGGGAAAGCAGTTCTTC.

This chain uses TRBV7-2 with TRBJ2-5; D unresolved. This CDR3 is 13 amino acids long. The germline V gene encodes CDR1 SGHTA and CDR2 FQGNSA. Trimming removed 3 bases from V and 5 bases from J, with 10 bases in between. The CDR3 loop is CASSFEFGETQYF. In nucleotides, the CDR3 is TGTGCCAGCAGCTTCGAGTTTGGTGAGACCCAGTACTTC.

This clone has just one count. This rearrangement joins TRBV7-6 to TRBJ1-1; D is unresolved. Trimming stripped 4 bases from V and 1 base from J, with 10 bases between. Looked up from germline, CDR1 is SGHVS and CDR2 is FNYEAQ. The CDR3 totals 14 residues. The CDR3 DNA is TGTGCCAGCAGCTCACCATGGACGAACACTGAAGCTTTCTTT. Encoded protein: CASSSPWTNTEAFF.

For this clone: Within the sample, other DNA sequences also encode this same CDR3. The chain employs TRBV5-1 and TRBJ2-7, with TRBD2 identical over 12 bases. V shed 0 bases and J 3 bases; nucleotides not matched to a gene: 1. The CDR3 loop spans 15 amino acids. Per germline, CDR1 SGHRS and CDR2 YFSETQ. The CDR3: CASSLELAGGYEQYF. DNA of the CDR3: TGCGCCAGCAGCTTGGAACTAGCGGGAGGCTACGAGCAGTACTTC. The variable domain in full, completed from reference TRBV5-1 and TRBJ2-7, reads KAGVTQTPRYLIKTRGQQVTLSCSPISGHRSVSWYQQTPGQGLQFLFEYFSETQRNKGNFPGRFSGRQFSNSRSEMNVSTLELGDSALYLCASSLELAGGYEQYFGPGTRLTVT.

The chain uses TRBV9 and TRBJ1-1, with D hard to call. CDR3 length: 13 amino acids. Germline CDR1 is SGDLS and CDR2 is YYNGEE. Trimming removed 0 bases from V and 1 base from J, with 4 bases in between. CDR3 loop: CASSVAWNTEAFF. CDR3 sequence (DNA): TGTGCCAGCAGCGTAGCGTGGAACACTGAAGCTTTCTTT.

There are a few counts of this clone. The CDR3 sequence: CASSAGEKETQYF. The CDR3 region has the DNA TGTGCCAGCAGCGCGGGAGAGAAAGAGACCCAGTACTTC. This rearrangement joins TRBV5-4 to TRBJ2-5; TRBD2 aligns across 7 bases. V lost 4 bases to trimming and J lost 3 bases; unmatched junction nucleotides: 3. The CDR3 length is 13 residues. Germline V lookup: CDR1 SGHNT, CDR2 YYREEE (reference sequence).

The V gene is TRBV5-6, the J gene TRBJ2-3; 8 bases are a match to TRBD2. The length of the CDR3 is 14 residues. The V segment lost 6 bases and the J segment 0 bases; nucleotides outside the gene matches: 3. Germline CDR1 is SGHDT and CDR2 is YYEEEE. The CDR3 coding sequence is TGTGCCAGCACCGTAGCGGGGAGCACAGATACGCAGTATTTT. It translates to CASTVAGSTDTQYF.

This clone was seen a few times. The chain has TRBV5-1 and TRBJ1-5; 10 nucleotides line up with TRBD1. Trimming at V came to 4 bases and at J to 4 bases, leaving 5 bases not matched to a gene. From germline, CDR1 is SGHRS and CDR2 YFSETQ. The CDR3 covers 15 residues. The CDR3 reads CASSLTGGENQPQHF. CDR3 nucleotides: TGCGCCAGCAGCCTGACAGGGGGCGAAAATCAGCCCCAGCATTTT.